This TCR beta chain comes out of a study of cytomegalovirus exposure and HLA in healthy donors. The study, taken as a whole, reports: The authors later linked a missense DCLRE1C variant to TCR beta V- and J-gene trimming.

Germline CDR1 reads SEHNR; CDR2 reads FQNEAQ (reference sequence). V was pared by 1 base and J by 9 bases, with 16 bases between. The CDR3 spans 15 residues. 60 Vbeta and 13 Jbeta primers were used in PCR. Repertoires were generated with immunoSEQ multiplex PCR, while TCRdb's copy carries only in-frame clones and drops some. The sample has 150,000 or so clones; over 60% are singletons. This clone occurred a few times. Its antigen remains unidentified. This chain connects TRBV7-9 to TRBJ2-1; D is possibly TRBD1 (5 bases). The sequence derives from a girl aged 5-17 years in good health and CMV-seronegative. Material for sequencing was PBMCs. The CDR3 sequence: CASSLGDLARAEQFF. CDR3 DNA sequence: TGTGCCAGCAGCTTAGGAGACTTGGCCAGGGCTGAGCAGTTCTTC.